This TCR beta chain originates from a study of Ad26.COV2.S vaccination and SARS-CoV-2 variants listed by TCRdb under 2021. Study-wide context: The specificity and breadth of SARS-CoV-2-reactive T cell receptors after Ad26.COV2.S vaccination were assessed by TCRbeta repertoire sequencing. A total of approximately 32 samples were included in the TCR-sequenced set, comprising roughly 20 Ad26.COV2.S vaccine recipients, 5 placebo recipients and 8 SARS-CoV-2 convalescent individuals.

What the time point label conveys for this sample: individuals recovered from natural SARS-CoV-2 infection. TCRbeta CDR3 regions were sequenced with the immunoSEQ Assay. After extraction, genomic DNA underwent amplification by bias-controlled multiplex PCR, followed by high-throughput sequencing. The study's own analysis went as follows. To quantify the absolute abundance of every unique TCRbeta CDR3 region, sequences were collapsed and filtered. T cell fraction was estimated by normalizing TCRbeta template counts to usable DNA, with usable DNA measured through amplification of reference genes found in all nucleated cells. Repertoire TCRs were annotated as SARS-CoV-2-specific when V gene, CDR3 amino acid sequence and J gene were exactly matched to a known reactive TCR set. The reference SARS-CoV-2 TCR set was obtained from MIRA and was filtered for enrichment in COVID-19-positive ImmuneCODE repertoires, whereby public or cross-reactive TCRs were removed. Based on the MIRA antigens, annotated TCRs were further analysed at the level of specific ORF or position within ORF. Depth was the summed frequency of annotated unique rearrangements, while breadth was defined as annotated unique rearrangements over total unique productive rearrangements. Two-sided Wilcoxon rank-sum tests were used to compare TCR breadth between groups. The table comes from immuneACCESS by way of TCRdb, which keeps in-frame sequences with V and J called. Part of the clones is missing from these tables; in studies checked, under half for an unresolved V gene and the rest for unknown reasons. For V, J and clone size, that table is used; D and trimming come from the DNA. For this sample the table gives about 180,000 clones, of which around 88% were detected only once. The top ten clones comprise approximately 6% of the sample.

The investigation overall reported the following: Vaccine and placebo recipients had comparable non-spike TCR breadth, which fits with the vaccine containing only spike. Substantial breadth of spike-specific CD8+ and CD4+ T cell responses was reported after vaccination. Compared with placebo recipients, Ad26.COV2.S recipients showed higher spike-specific TCR breadth (P = 0.0014). The authors noted that total T cell responses may have been underestimated by the TCR breadth and depth analyses.

Taken from the germline V gene, the CDR1 and CDR2 loops are MRHNA and SNTAGT. V loses 3 bases at its end and J loses 4 bases; junction bases beyond the gene matches: 0. Including the terminal cysteine and phenylalanine, the CDR3 comprises 13 residues. CDR3 DNA only is kept here, 39 bases in frame from base 1. A word on this clone: The clone's antigen remains unknown. No base-level quality is on record; no much larger clone is a single base apart.

The TCR comes from a human donor who had recovered from COVID-19. The source material was peripheral blood, sampled after recovery from COVID-19. The chain was built from TRBV6-4 and TRBJ2-7; 10 bases in the middle match TRBD2. The base sequence is TGTGCCAGCAGTGAACTAGCGGGATACGAGCAGTACTTC. This sequence encodes CASSELAGYEQYF.